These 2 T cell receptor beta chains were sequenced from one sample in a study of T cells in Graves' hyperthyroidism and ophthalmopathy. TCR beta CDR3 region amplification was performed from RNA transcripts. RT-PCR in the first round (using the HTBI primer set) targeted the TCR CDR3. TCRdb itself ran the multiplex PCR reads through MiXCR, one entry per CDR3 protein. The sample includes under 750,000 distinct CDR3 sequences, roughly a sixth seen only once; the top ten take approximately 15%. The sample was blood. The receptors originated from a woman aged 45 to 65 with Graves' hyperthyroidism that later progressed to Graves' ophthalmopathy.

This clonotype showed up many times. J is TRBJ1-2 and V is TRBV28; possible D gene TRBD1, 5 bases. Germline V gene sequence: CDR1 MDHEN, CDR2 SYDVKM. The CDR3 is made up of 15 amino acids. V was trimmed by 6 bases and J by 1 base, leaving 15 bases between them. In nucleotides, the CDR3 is TGTGCCAGCAGGCAGCCGGGACGTAGTAACTATGGCTACACCTTC. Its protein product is CASRQPGRSNYGYTF.

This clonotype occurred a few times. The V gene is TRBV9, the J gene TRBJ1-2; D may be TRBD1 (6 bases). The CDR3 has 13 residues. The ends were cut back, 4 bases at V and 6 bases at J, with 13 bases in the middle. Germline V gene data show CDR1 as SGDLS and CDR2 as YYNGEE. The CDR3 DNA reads TGTGCCAGCAGCCCGCCCCAGGGGCATGGCTACACCTTC. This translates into CASSPPQGHGYTF.